The T cell receptor beta chain described here comes from a study of blood T cell repertoires in COVID-19 (dated by TCRdb to between 2020 and 2021). Turning to the overall study: Samples covering the acute and convalescent phases of COVID-19 were provided by collaborators in the United States, Italy and Spain. HLA class I and class II types, where available, came from metadata supplied by the sample provider rather than from assay-based typing. Deeply sampled blood TCRbeta repertoires from subjects exposed to, actively infected with, or recovered from COVID-19 were included in the dataset. The repertoires were made available in a free public database intended to serve as a resource for research on the immune response to SARS-CoV-2. The material from the prospective study consisted of cDNA or gDNA derived from T cells, B-cell-depleted T cells, or PBMCs. The samples were drawn from two sources: the first 160 participants of the ongoing ImmuneRACE study, and over 950 subjects contributed by 6 global collaborators. Sample metadata almost always included a de-identified subject ID, COVID-19 status, age in years and sex. Points the paper makes about the study in general: How much clinical and demographic metadata was included differed by source and by participant, and the metadata was provided uncurated.

Collaborating institutions collected whole blood in K2EDTA tubes following their own protocols. Collaborator samples were shipped for TCRbeta analysis as frozen whole blood, isolated PBMCs, or DNA extracted from either sample type. TCRbeta CDR3 regions were amplified from genomic DNA by means of the immunoSEQ Assay, a bias-controlled multiplex PCR. Turning to the authors' computational methods: The number of nucleated cells in each sample was estimated from the amplification of reference gene primers within the assay. To quantify the absolute abundance of each unique TCRbeta CDR3 rearrangement, sequence reads were collapsed and filtered. For each sample, productive Simpson clonality was calculated as the square root of Simpson's diversity index over productive rearrangements. What TCRdb holds here is the immuneACCESS table cut down to in-frame rearrangements. Part of the clones is not present; checked against another copy, under half of the missing clones reflect an unresolved V gene, and the others are unexplained. For V, J and clone size, that table is used; D and trimming come from the DNA. The sample table lists 120,000 or so clones, 75% to 90% of them with a count of one. Clones ranked in the top ten supply around 30% of the sample.

A note on this clone: Its target antigen remains unknown. Nothing much larger sits one base from this clone, and base qualities are not available.

CDR1 and CDR2, per the germline V gene (reference sequence), are LNHDA and SQIVND. There are 15 amino acids in the CDR3, from cysteine to phenylalanine inclusive. Only the CDR3 DNA stays, 45 bases, in frame from base 1. Germline trimming amounts to 4 bases on V and 4 bases on J, with 0 as the count of junction bases outside the gene matches. Recombination linked TRBV19 to TRBJ2-2, and TRBD2 matches 13 of the central bases. Sequenced: peripheral blood. This TCR was sampled from a man in his 70s with active or convalescent COVID-19. The CDR3 region: CASSRTSGSTGELFF. The nucleotide sequence is given as TGTGCCAGTAGTAGGACTAGCGGGAGCACCGGGGAGCTGTTTTTT.